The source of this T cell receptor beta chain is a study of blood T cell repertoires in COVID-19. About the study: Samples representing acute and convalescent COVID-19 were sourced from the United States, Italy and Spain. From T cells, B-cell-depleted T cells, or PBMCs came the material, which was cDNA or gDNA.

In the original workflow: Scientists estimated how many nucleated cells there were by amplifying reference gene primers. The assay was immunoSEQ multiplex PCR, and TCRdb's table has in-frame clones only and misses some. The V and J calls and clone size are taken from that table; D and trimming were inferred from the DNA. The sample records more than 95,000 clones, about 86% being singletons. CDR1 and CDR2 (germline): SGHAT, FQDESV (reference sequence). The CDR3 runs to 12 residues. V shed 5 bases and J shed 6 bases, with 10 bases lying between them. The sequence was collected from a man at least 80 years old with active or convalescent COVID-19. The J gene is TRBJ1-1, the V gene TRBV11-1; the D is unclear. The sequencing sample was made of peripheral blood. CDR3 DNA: TGTGCCAGCAGCCTTCTTGGGCCTGAAGCTTTCTTT. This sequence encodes CASSLLGPEAFF.